The rows below give T cell receptor beta chains drawn from one sample of a study of T cells after yellow fever vaccination. In TCRdb, the 5' RACE reads were re-called with MiXCR into one record per CDR3 protein. The data contain 300,000 to 400,000 distinct CDR3 sequences, over 8% of them singletons. The sample here was PBMCs, taken on the day of the first yellow fever vaccination. These receptors all come from a man between 18 and 35 years old who received the YFV17D yellow fever vaccine. Both conserved end residues are part of each CDR3. A D gene is named only where the DNA matches it firmly. Clone size is stated in some rows and not others, as once, few, many or a class when expanded.

D: -; J: TRBJ2-3; V: TRBV28; size: few; DNA: TGTGCCAGCAAGTTTATAGGGGCCCCTACAGATACGCAGTATTTT; CDR3: CASKFIGAPTDTQYF
D: -; J: TRBJ2-2; V: TRBV12-3/TRBV12-4; size: few; DNA: TGTGCCAGCCACTTCAGGCTCGCCGGGGAGCTGTTTTTT; CDR3: CASHFRLAGELFF
D: TRBD1; J: TRBJ2-1; V: TRBV5-1; size: few; DNA: TGCGCCAGCAGCGGACAGGGAAGTACATACAATGAGCAGTTCTTC; CDR3: CASSGQGSTYNEQFF
D: TRBD2; J: TRBJ2-5; V: TRBV9; size: -; DNA: TGTGCCAGCAGCGTAAGGGGTAGCGGGGGGTACCAAGAGACCCAGTACTTC; CDR3: CASSVRGSGGYQETQYF
D: -; J: TRBJ1-5; V: TRBV20-1; size: many; DNA: TGCAGTGCTAGAGGGGCAGCAAATCAGCCCCAGCATTTT; CDR3: CSARGAANQPQHF
D: -; J: TRBJ1-3; V: TRBV5-8; size: few; DNA: TGTGCCAGCAGCTTGAGGCCGGGGGACACCATATATTTT; CDR3: CASSLRPGDTIYF
D: TRBD1; J: TRBJ2-5; V: TRBV5-1; size: -; DNA: TGCGCCAGCAGCCCCGGACAGGGGACTTACCAAGAGACCCAGTACTTC; CDR3: CASSPGQGTYQETQYF
D: -; J: TRBJ2-7; V: TRBV6-5; size: -; DNA: TGTGCCAGCAGTTACTCGGAGGACAGTTACGAGCAGTACTTC; CDR3: CASSYSEDSYEQYF
D: TRBD2; J: TRBJ2-5; V: TRBV7-9; size: few; DNA: TGTGCCAGCAGCGTTGGGACTAGCGGCAAAGAGACCCAGTACTTC; CDR3: CASSVGTSGKETQYF
D: -; J: TRBJ2-5; V: TRBV5-1; size: -; DNA: TGCGCCAGCAACGAGGGAGCTGGGGGTCCTCAAGAGACCCAGTACTTC; CDR3: CASNEGAGGPQETQYF